The TCR beta chain under discussion was sequenced for a study of blood T cell repertoires in COVID-19. Study at large: T cells, B-cell-depleted T cells, or PBMCs provided the cDNA or gDNA that served as material.

Data came from immunoSEQ multiplex PCR; TCRdb stores just in-frame clones and leaves some out. The sample has over 110,000 clones, around 80% seen once. V dropped 2 bases and J dropped 2 bases, with 7 bases sitting between them. This CDR3 spans 14 amino acids. Germline V gene lookup returns CDR1 MNHNY and CDR2 SVGAGI (reference sequence). Sequencing input: peripheral blood. This chain uses TRBV6-6 with TRBJ2-1; a weak D match, TRBD2 (6 bases). This TCR came from a man aged 60 to 75 with acute or convalescent COVID-19. The CDR3 region is CASSYPGAYNEQFF. CDR3 DNA: TGTGCCAGCAGTTACCCGGGGGCCTACAATGAGCAGTTCTTC.